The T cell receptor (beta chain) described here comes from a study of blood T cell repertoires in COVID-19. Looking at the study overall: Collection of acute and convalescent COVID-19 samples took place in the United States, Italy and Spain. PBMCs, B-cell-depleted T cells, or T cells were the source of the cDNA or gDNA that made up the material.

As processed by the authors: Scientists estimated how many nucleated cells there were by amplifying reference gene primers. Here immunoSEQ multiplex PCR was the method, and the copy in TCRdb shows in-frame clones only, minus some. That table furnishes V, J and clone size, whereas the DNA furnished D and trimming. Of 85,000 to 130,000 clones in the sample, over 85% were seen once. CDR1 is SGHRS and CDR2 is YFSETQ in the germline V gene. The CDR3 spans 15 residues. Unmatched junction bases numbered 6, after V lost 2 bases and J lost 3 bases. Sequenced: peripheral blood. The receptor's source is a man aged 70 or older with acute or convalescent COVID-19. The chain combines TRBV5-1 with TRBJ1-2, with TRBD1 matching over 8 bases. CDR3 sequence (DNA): TGCGCCAGCAGCTTAGGCGGGACAGGAGACTATGGCTACACCTTC. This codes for CASSLGGTGDYGYTF.